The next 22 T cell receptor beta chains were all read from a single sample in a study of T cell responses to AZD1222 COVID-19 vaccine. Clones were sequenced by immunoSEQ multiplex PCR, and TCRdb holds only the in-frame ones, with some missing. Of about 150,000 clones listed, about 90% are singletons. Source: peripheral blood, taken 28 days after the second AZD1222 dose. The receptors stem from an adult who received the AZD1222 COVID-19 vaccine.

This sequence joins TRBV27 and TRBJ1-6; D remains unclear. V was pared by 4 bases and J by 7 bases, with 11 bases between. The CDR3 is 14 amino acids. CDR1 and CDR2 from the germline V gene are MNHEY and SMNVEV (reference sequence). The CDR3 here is CASSYVRGNSPLHF. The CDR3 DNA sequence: TGTGCCAGCAGTTATGTACGGGGAAATTCACCCCTCCACTTT.

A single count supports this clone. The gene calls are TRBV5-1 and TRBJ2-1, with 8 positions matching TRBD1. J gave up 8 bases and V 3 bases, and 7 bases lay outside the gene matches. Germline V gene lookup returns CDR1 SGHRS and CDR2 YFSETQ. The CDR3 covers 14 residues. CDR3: CASSYGQGGDEQFF. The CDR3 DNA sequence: TGCGCCAGCAGCTATGGACAGGGTGGCGATGAGCAGTTCTTC.

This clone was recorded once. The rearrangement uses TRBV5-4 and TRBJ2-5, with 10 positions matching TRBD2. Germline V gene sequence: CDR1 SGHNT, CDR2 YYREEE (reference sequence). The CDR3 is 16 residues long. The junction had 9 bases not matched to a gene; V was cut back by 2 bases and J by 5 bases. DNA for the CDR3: TGTGCCAGCAGCTTATCGGCTAGCGGGAGAGGGGAGACCCAGTACTTC. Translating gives CASSLSASGRGETQYF.

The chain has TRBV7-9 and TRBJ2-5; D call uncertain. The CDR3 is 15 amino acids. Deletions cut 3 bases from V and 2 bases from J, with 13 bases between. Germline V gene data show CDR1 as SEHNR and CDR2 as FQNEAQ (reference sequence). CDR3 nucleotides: TGTGCCAGCAGCTTGGTGAGACTTGAACAAGAGACCCAGTACTTC. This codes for CASSLVRLEQETQYF.

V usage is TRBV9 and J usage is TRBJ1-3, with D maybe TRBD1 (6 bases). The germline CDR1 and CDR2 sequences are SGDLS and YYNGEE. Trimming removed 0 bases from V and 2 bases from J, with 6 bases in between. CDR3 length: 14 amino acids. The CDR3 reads CASSVGTAGNTIYF. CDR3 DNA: TGTGCCAGCAGCGTAGGGACAGCTGGAAACACCATATATTTT.

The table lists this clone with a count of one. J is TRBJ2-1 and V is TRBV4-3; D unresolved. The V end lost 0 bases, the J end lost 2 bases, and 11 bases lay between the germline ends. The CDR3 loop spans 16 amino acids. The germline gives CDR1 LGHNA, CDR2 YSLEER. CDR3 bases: TGCGCCAGCAGCCAAGATCCAAGGGCTGCCTACAATGAGCAGTTCTTC. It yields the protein CASSQDPRAAYNEQFF.

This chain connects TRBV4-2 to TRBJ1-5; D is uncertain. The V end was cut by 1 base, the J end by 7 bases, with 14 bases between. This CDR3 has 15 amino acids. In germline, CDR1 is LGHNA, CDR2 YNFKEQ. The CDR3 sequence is CASSQAAGYEQPQHF. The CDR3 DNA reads TGTGCCAGCAGCCAAGCTGCGGGGTACGAACAGCCCCAGCATTTT.

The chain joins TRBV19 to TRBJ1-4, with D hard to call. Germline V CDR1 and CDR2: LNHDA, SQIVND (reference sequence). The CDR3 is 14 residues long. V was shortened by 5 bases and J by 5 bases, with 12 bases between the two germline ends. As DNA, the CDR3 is TGTGCCAGTAGTCCGCGGACCTCAAATGAAAAACTGTTTTTT. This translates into CASSPRTSNEKLFF.

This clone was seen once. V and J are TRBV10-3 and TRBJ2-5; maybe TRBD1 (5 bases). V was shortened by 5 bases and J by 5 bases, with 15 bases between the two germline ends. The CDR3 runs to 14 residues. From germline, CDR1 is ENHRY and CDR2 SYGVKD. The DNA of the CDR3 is TGTGCCATCAGTCCTGGTCAGGGCCGGGAGACCCAGTACTTC. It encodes CAISPGQGRETQYF.

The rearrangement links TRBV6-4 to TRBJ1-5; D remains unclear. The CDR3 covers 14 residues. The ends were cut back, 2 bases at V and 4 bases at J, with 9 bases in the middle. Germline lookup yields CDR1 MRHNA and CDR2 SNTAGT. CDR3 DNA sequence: TGTGCCAGCAGTGACGGAGCGGGGAATCAGCCCCAGCATTTT. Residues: CASSDGAGNQPQHF.

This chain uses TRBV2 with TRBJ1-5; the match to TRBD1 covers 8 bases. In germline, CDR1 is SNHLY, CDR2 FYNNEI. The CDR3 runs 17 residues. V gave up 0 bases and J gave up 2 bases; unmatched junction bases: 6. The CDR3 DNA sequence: TGTGCCAGCAGTGAAGCCCGGACAGGGTTTGGCAATCAGCCCCAGCATTTT. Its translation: CASSEARTGFGNQPQHF.

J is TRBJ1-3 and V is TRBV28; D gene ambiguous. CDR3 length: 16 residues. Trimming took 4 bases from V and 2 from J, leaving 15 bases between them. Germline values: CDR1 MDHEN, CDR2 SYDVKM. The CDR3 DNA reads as TGTGCCAGCAGTTCCATGGGAGGGTTGGCTGGAAACACCATATATTTT. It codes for CASSSMGGLAGNTIYF.

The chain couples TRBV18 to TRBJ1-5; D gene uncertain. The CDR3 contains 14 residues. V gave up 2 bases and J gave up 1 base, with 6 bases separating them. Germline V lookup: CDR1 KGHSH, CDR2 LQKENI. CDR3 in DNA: TGTGCCAGCTCACCAGAAACCAGCAATCAGCCCCAGCATTTT. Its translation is CASSPETSNQPQHF.

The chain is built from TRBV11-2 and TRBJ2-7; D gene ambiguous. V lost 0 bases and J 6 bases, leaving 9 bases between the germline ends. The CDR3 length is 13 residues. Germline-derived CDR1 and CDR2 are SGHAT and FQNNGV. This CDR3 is CASSLDLMGEQYF. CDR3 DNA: TGTGCCAGCAGCTTAGATCTGATGGGCGAGCAGTACTTC.

The CDR3 reads CASSPRRESTGELFF. CDR3 coding DNA: TGTGCCAGCAGCCCCAGACGAGAGAGCACCGGGGAGCTGTTTTTT. The rearrangement joins TRBV13 to TRBJ2-2; D is uncertain. The germline V gene encodes CDR1 PRHDT and CDR2 FYEKMQ (reference sequence). CDR3 length equals 15 residues. V gave up 5 bases and J gave up 4 bases, with 14 bases separating them.

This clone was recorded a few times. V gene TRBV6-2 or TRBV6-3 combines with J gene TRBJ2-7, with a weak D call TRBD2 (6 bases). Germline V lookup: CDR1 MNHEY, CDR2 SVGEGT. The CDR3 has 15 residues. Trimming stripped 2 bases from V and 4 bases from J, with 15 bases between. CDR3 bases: TGTGCCAGCAGTTACGGGACTGTCGTTAGGTACGAGCAGTACTTC. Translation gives CASSYGTVVRYEQYF.

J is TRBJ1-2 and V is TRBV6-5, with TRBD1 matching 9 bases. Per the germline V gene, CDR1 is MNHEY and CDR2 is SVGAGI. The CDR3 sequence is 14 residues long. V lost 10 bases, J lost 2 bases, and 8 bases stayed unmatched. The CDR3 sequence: CAMTYGTGNYGYTF. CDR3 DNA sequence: TGTGCCATGACTTATGGGACAGGGAACTATGGCTACACCTTC.

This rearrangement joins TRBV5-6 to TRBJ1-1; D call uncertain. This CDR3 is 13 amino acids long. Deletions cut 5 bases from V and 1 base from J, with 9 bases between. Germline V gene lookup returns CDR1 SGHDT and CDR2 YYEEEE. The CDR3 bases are TGTGCCAGCAGTCCAGAACCGAACACTGAAGCTTTCTTT. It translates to CASSPEPNTEAFF. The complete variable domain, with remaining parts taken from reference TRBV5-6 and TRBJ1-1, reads DAGVTQSPTHLIKTRGQQVTLRCSPKSGHDTVSWYQQALGQGPQFIFQYYEEEERQRGNFPDRFSGHQFPNYSSELNVNALLLGDSALYLCASSPEPNTEAFFGQGTRLTVV.

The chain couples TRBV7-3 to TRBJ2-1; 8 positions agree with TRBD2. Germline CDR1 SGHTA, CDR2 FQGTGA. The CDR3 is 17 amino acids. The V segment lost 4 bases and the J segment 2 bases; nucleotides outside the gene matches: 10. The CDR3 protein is CASSSLRTSFTYNEQFF. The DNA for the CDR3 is TGTGCCAGCAGCTCCCTACGGACTAGCTTCACCTACAATGAGCAGTTCTTC.

CDR3 sequence reads: CAWSEQPNTEAFF. The CDR3 bases are TGTGCCTGGAGTGAACAGCCGAACACTGAAGCTTTCTTT. The chain recombines TRBV30 with TRBJ1-1; D gene ambiguous. Germline CDR1 GTSNPN, CDR2 SVGIG (reference sequence). The CDR3 covers 13 residues. V was pared by 1 base and J by 1 base, with 7 bases between.

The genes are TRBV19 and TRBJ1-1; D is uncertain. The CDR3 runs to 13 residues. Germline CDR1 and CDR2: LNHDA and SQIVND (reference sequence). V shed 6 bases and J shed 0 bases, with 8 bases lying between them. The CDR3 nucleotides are TGTGCCAGTAGCCGACGACTGAACACTGAAGCTTTCTTT. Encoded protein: CASSRRLNTEAFF.

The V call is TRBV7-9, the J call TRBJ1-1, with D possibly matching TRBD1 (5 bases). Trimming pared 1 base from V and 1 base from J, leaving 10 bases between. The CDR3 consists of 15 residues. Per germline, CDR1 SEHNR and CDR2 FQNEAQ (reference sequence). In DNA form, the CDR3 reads TGTGCCAGCAGCTTAGAAGCAGGGCCGAACACTGAAGCTTTCTTT. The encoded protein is CASSLEAGPNTEAFF.